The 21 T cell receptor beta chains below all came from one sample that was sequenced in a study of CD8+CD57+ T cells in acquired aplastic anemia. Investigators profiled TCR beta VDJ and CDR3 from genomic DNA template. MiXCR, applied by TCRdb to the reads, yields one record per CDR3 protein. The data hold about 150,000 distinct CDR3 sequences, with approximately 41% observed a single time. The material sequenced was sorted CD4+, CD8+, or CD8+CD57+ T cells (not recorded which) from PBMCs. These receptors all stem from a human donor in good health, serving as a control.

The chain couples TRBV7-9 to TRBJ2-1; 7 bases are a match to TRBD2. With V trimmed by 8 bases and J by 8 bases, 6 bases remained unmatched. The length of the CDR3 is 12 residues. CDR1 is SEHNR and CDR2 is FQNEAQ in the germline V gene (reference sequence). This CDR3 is CASRTSVDEQFF. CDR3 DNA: TGTGCCAGCCGCACTAGCGTAGATGAGCAGTTCTTC.

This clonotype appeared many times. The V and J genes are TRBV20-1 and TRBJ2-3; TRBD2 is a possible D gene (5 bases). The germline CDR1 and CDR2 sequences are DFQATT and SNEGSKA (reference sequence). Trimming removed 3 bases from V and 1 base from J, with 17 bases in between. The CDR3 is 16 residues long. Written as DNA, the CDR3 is TGCAGTGCTAGTAAGGGAGCGTGGCCGGGCACAGATACGCAGTATTTT. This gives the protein CSASKGAWPGTDTQYF.

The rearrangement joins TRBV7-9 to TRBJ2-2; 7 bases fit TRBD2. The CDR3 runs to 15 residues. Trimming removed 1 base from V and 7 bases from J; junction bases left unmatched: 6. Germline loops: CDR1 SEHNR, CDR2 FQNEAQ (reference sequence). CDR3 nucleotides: TGTGCCAGCAGCTTAGTACGCGGGGGAGGCGGGGAGCTGTTTTTT. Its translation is CASSLVRGGGGELFF.

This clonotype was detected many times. The CDR3 bases are TGCAGTGCCAGGACAGGGGGTGGGCGCAATCAGCCCCAGCATTTT. Its protein product is CSARTGGGRNQPQHF. The V gene is TRBV20-1, the J gene TRBJ1-5, with 10 bases that match TRBD1. CDR1 is DFQATT and CDR2 is SNEGSKA in the germline V gene (reference sequence). V lost 6 bases to trimming and J lost 2 bases; unmatched junction nucleotides: 7. The CDR3 is 15 amino acids.

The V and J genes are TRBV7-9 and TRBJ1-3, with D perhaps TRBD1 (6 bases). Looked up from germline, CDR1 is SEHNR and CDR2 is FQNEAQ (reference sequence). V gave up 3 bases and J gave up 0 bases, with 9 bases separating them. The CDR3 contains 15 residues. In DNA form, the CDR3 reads TGTGCCAGCAGCTTTAGCAGGGGCTCTGGAAACACCATATATTTT. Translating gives CASSFSRGSGNTIYF.

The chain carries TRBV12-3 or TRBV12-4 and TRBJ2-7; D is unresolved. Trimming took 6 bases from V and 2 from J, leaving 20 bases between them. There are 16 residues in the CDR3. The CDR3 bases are TGTGCCAGCAGCCCCAGCAGTGGCGGCACTACCTACGAGCAGTACTTC. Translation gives CASSPSSGGTTYEQYF.

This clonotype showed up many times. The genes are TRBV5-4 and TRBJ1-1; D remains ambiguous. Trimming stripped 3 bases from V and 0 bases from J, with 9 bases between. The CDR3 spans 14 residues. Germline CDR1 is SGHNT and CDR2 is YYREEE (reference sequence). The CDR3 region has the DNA TGTGCCAGCAGCTCCGCGTGGGTGAACACTGAAGCTTTCTTT. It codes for CASSSAWVNTEAFF.

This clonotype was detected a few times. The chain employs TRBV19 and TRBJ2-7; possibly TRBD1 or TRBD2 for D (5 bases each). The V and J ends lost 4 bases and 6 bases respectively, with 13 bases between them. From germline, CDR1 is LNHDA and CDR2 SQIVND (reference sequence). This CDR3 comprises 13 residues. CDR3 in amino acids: CASSKDPGGEQYF. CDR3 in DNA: TGTGCCAGTAGTAAGGACCCTGGGGGCGAGCAGTACTTC.

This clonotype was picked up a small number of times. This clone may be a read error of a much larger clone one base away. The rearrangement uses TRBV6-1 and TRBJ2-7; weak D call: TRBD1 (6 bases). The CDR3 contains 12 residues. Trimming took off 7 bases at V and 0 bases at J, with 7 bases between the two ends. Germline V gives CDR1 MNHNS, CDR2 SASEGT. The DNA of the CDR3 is TGTGCCAGCACAGGGGACTCCTACGAGCAGTACTTC. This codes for CASTGDSYEQYF.

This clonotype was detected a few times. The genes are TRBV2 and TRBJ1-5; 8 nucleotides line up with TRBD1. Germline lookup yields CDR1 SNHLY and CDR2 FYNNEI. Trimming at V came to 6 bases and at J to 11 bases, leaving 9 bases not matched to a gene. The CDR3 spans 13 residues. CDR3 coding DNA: TGTGCCAGCAGGGGACAGGCCAGAGGGACCCAGCATTTT. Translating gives CASRGQARGTQHF.

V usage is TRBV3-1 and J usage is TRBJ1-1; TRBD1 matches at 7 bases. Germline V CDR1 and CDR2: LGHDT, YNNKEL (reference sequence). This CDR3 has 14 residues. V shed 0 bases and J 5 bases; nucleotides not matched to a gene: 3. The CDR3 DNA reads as TGTGCCAGCAGCCAAGATTACAGGGGTACTGAAGCTTTCTTT. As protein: CASSQDYRGTEAFF.

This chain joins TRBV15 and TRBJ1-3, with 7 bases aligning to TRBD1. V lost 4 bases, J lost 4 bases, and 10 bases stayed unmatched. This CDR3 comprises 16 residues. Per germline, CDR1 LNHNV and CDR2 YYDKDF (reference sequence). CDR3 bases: TGTGCCACCAGCAAGACAGGGAATTCATTCGGAAACACCATATATTTT. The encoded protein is CATSKTGNSFGNTIYF.

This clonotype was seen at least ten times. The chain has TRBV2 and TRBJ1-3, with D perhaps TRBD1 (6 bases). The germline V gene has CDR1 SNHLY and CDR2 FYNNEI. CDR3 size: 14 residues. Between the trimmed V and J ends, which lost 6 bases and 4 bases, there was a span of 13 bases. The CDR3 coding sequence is TGTGCCAGCAGCCTAGGACAGTCGGGAAACACCATATATTTT. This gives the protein CASSLGQSGNTIYF.

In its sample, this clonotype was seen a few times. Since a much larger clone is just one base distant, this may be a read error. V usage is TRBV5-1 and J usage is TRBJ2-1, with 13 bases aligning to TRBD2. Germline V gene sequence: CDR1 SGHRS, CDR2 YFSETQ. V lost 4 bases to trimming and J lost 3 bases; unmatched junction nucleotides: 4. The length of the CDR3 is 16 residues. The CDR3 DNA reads TGCGCCAGCAGCGTTGGGACTAGCGGGAACTACAATGAGCAGTTCTTC. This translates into CASSVGTSGNYNEQFF.

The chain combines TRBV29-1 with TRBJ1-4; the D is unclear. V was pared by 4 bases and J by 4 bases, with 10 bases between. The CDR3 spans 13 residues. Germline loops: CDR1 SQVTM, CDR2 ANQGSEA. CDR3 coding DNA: TGCAGCGTTGGGGTAGGGATTAATGAAAAACTGTTTTTT. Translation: CSVGVGINEKLFF.

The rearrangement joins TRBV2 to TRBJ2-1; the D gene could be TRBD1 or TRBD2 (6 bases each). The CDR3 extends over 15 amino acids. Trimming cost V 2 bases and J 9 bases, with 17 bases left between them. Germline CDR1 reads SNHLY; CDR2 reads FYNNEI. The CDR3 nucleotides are TGTGCCAGCAGTGAATTGAGGGGGGATAAAGGTGAGCAGTTCTTC. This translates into CASSELRGDKGEQFF.

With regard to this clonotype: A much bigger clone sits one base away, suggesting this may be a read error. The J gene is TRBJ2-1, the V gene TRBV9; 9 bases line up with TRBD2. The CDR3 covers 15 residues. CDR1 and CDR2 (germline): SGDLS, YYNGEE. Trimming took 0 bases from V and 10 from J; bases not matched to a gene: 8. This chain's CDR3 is CASSVAGGRALEQFF. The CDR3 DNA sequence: TGTGCCAGCAGCGTAGCGGGCGGGAGGGCCCTCGAGCAGTTCTTC.

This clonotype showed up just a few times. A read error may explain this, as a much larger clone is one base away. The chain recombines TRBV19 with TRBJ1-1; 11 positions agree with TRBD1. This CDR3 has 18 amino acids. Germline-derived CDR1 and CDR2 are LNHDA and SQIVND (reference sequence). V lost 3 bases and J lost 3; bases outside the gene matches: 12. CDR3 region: CASSMPQGTGGMDTEAFF. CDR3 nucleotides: TGTGCCAGTAGTATGCCGCAGGGGACAGGGGGGATGGACACTGAAGCTTTCTTT. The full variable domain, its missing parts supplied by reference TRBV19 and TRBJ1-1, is DGGITQSPKYLFRKEGQNVTLSCEQNLNHDAMYWYRQDPGQGLRLIYYSQIVNDFQKGDIAEGYSVSREKKESFPLTVTSAQKNPTAFYLCASSMPQGTGGMDTEAFFGQGTRLTVV.

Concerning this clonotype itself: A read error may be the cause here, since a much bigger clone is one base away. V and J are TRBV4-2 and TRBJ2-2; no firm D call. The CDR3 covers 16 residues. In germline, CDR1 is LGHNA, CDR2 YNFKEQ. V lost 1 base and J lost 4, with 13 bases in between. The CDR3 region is CASSQVTALTTGELFF. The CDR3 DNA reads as TGTGCCAGCAGCCAAGTAACGGCGTTGACCACCGGGGAGCTGTTTTTT.

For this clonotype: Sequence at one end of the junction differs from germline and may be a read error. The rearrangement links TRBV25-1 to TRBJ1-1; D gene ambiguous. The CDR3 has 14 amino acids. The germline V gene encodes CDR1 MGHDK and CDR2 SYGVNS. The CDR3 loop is CASRALGMNTGAFF. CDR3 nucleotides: TGTGCCAGCAGAGCATTAGGAATGAACACTGGAGCTTTCTTT.

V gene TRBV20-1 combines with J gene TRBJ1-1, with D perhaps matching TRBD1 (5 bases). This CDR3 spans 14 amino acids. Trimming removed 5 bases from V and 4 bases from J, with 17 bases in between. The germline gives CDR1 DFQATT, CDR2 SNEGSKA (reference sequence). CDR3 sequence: CSADPPPGTTEAFF. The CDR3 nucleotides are TGCAGTGCTGACCCTCCGCCAGGGACCACTGAAGCTTTCTTT.